The 26 T cell receptor beta chains below come from one sample, sequenced in a study of control samples from healthy donors and cancer patients. Sequencing used immunoSEQ multiplex PCR; TCRdb keeps in-frame clones, though not all of them. The profile shows around 250,000 clones, 82% of them singletons. Sequences were obtained from PBMCs. Receptors originate from a woman between 55 and 75 years old with lung cancer.

On this clone: This sample also contains other DNA sequences that code for the same CDR3. The rearrangement joins TRBV12-3 or TRBV12-4 to TRBJ2-3, with 7 bases aligning to TRBD2. The CDR3 length is 13 residues. After removal of 5 bases from V and 9 bases from J, the junction contained 8 bases not matched to a gene. The CDR3 loop reads CASSPTLATTQYF. The CDR3 region has the DNA TGTGCCAGCAGTCCTACACTAGCGACCACGCAGTATTTT.

The V gene is TRBV2, the J gene TRBJ1-3, with 10 nucleotides matching TRBD1. The CDR3 is made up of 16 amino acids. Germline CDR1 is SNHLY and CDR2 is FYNNEI. V dropped 5 bases and J dropped 2; count of bases not matched to a gene: 6. Here the CDR3 DNA reads TGTGCCAGCAGTTGGGGGACAGGGGATGCTGGAAACACCATATATTTT. Encoded protein: CASSWGTGDAGNTIYF.

The chain couples TRBV10-3 to TRBJ1-2, with 12 bases fitting TRBD1. The CDR3 is 16 amino acids. Germline lookup yields CDR1 ENHRY and CDR2 SYGVKD. Unmatched junction bases numbered 8, after V lost 7 bases and J lost 2 bases. DNA for the CDR3: TGTGCCATCAACCCCGGGACAGGGGGCGAGAACTATGGCTACACCTTC. It specifies CAINPGTGGENYGYTF.

The chain is built from TRBV7-7 and TRBJ2-5; D tentatively reads TRBD1 or TRBD2 (5 bases each). Germline V lookup: CDR1 SSHAT, CDR2 FNYEAQ (reference sequence). CDR3 length equals 15 residues. Trimming took 5 bases from V and 0 from J, leaving 13 bases between them. This CDR3 is CASSLWDRNQETQYF. DNA of the CDR3: TGTGCCAGCAGCCTCTGGGACCGAAACCAAGAGACCCAGTACTTC.

The chain is built from TRBV5-1 and TRBJ1-1, with 7 bases matching TRBD1. J gave up 0 bases and V 3 bases, and 11 bases lay outside the gene matches. CDR3 length: 17 residues. Germline CDR1 is SGHRS and CDR2 is YFSETQ. DNA for the CDR3: TGCGCCAGCAGCTCAGACCCCGACAGGGTCCTGAACACTGAAGCTTTCTTT. This encodes CASSSDPDRVLNTEAFF.

The chain is built from TRBV10-2 and TRBJ2-5, with TRBD1 identical over 8 bases. CDR3 length: 14 residues. Trimming at V came to 5 bases and at J to 11 bases, leaving 13 bases not matched to a gene. Germline values: CDR1 WSHSY, CDR2 SAAADI. The CDR3 is CASSHGQGVGEQYF. The DNA for the CDR3 is TGCGCCAGCAGTCACGGACAGGGAGTTGGGGAGCAGTACTTC.

The chain couples TRBV7-8 to TRBJ2-3; unclear D gene. Germline V gives CDR1 SGHVS, CDR2 FQNEAQ. This CDR3 comprises 15 residues. The germline V and J ends were trimmed by 1 base and 3 bases, with 11 bases remaining between them. This CDR3 is CASSLGPGQTDTQYF. CDR3 sequence (DNA): TGTGCCAGCAGCTTAGGGCCCGGGCAAACAGATACGCAGTATTTT.

The chain combines TRBV24-1 with TRBJ2-2; D remains ambiguous. The CDR3 is made up of 14 amino acids. The V gene's germline CDR1 is KGHDR and CDR2 SFDVKD. Between the trimmed V and J ends, which lost 6 bases and 5 bases, there was a span of 12 bases. Written as DNA, the CDR3 is TGTGCCACCAGTCCGGGCCTGAGTACCGGGGAGCTGTTTTTT. Protein sequence: CATSPGLSTGELFF.

The chain combines TRBV5-1 with TRBJ1-4; possibly TRBD1 for D (6 bases). Trimming removed 3 bases at V and 6 bases at J, with 18 bases between. The CDR3 loop spans 16 amino acids. The germline gives CDR1 SGHRS, CDR2 YFSETQ. The CDR3 bases are TGCGCCAGCAGCTCAGGCGGGGGGGCTTCGGATGAAAAACTGTTTTTT. Amino acids: CASSSGGGASDEKLFF.

CDR3 amino acids: CASSVAWGRTDTQYF. The CDR3 nucleotides read TGTGCCAGCAGCGTAGCCTGGGGGCGCACAGATACGCAGTATTTT. V is TRBV9 and J is TRBJ2-3, with TRBD1 as a possible D gene (6 bases). The CDR3 totals 15 residues. V lost 0 bases, J lost 1 base, and 9 bases lay in between. The V gene's germline CDR1 is SGDLS and CDR2 YYNGEE.

The V call is TRBV18, the J call TRBJ1-1; D not certain. Germline V CDR1 and CDR2: KGHSH, LQKENI. The length of the CDR3 is 16 residues. With 0 bases removed from V and 0 bases from J, the gap between germline ends came to 11 bases. The CDR3, as DNA: TGTGCCAGCTCACCACCGGGCAGATCAATGAACACTGAAGCTTTCTTT. This encodes CASSPPGRSMNTEAFF.

The chain couples TRBV5-5 to TRBJ1-3, with D tentatively TRBD1 (5 bases). Trimming removed 5 bases from V and 4 bases from J, with 13 bases in between. The CDR3 contains 14 residues. Germline V gene sequence: CDR1 SGHKS, CDR2 YYEKEE (reference sequence). CDR3 nucleotide sequence: TGTGCCAGCAGTTACGGGACGGACGGAAACACCATATATTTT. It is translated as CASSYGTDGNTIYF.

The V call is TRBV9, the J call TRBJ1-4; maybe TRBD1 (6 bases). Germline V gives CDR1 SGDLS, CDR2 YYNGEE. This CDR3 comprises 15 residues. With 4 bases removed from V and 8 bases from J, the gap between germline ends came to 18 bases. The CDR3 bases are TGTGCCAGCAGCCTTGGGGCAGGGGTCGGAGAAAAACTGTTTTTT. Translated, it gives CASSLGAGVGEKLFF.

This clone was observed a single time. V usage is TRBV25-1 and J usage is TRBJ2-2, with D unresolved. The CDR3 has 14 amino acids. V was clipped by 7 bases and J by 4 bases, with 13 bases between them. Germline CDR1 and CDR2: MGHDK and SYGVNS. CDR3 sequence reads: CASTKIRSTGELFF. Here the CDR3 DNA reads TGTGCCAGCACCAAAATTAGGAGCACCGGGGAGCTGTTTTTT.

V and J are TRBV11-2 and TRBJ2-5, with 8 bases matching TRBD2. The length of the CDR3 is 13 residues. Germline assignment: CDR1 SGHAT and CDR2 FQNNGV. The V segment lost 10 bases and the J segment 5 bases; nucleotides outside the gene matches: 9. The CDR3 here is CATGGGAAETQYF. The CDR3 bases are TGTGCCACGGGGGGGGGAGCGGCTGAGACCCAGTACTTC.

V gene TRBV3-1 (or the pseudogene TRBV3-2) combines with J gene TRBJ2-7; D is unresolved. Germline values: CDR1 LGHDT, CDR2 YNNKEL (reference sequence). V was cut by 2 bases and J by 5 bases, with 16 bases left in between. CDR3 size: 15 residues. The CDR3 coding sequence is TGTGCCAGCAGCCAAACATGGGCTAGTAGGCACGAGCAGTACTTC. It codes for CASSQTWASRHEQYF.

V gene TRBV7-9 combines with J gene TRBJ1-2; 11 nucleotides agree with TRBD1. Germline assignment: CDR1 SEHNR and CDR2 FQNEAQ (reference sequence). V shed 2 bases and J 4 bases; nucleotides not matched to a gene: 3. The CDR3 is 15 amino acids. This CDR3 is CASSLTGQGVYGYTF. The CDR3 region has the DNA TGTGCCAGCAGCTTAACGGGACAGGGGGTCTATGGCTACACCTTC.

This clone has a single count. The chain has TRBV7-3 and TRBJ2-1, with 13 bases lining up with TRBD2. There are 14 residues in the CDR3. CDR1 is SGHTA and CDR2 is FQGTGA in the germline V gene. The V gene end was trimmed by 6 bases and the J gene end by 9 bases; junction bases not matched to a gene: 5. The CDR3 bases are TGTGCCAGCAGTAGACTAGCGGGGGGCCCTGAGCAGTTCTTC. It yields the protein CASSRLAGGPEQFF.

This clone was observed once. The CDR3 nucleotides are TGTGCCATCAGTGAATTAGCGGGGGGTTGGGCAGATACGCAGTATTTT. Translated: CAISELAGGWADTQYF. This chain joins TRBV10-3 and TRBJ2-3; the match to TRBD2 covers 10 bases. Per the germline V gene, CDR1 is ENHRY and CDR2 is SYGVKD. The CDR3 extends over 16 amino acids. The ends lost 3 bases at V and 4 bases at J; junction bases unmatched: 7.

The genes are TRBV6-1 and TRBJ2-1; D is ambiguous. Trimming left V 3 bases short and J 0 bases short, with 6 bases between. CDR3 length: 14 amino acids. Germline V CDR1 and CDR2: MNHNS, SASEGT. The CDR3 here is CASSDDGSYNEQFF. The CDR3 bases are TGTGCCAGCAGTGATGACGGCTCCTACAATGAGCAGTTCTTC.

The gene calls are TRBV18 and TRBJ1-5; D remains unclear. This CDR3 comprises 13 residues. Germline lookup yields CDR1 KGHSH and CDR2 LQKENI. V was trimmed by 6 bases and J by 7 bases, leaving 13 bases between them. CDR3 sequence: CASSPGLGQPQHF. The CDR3 DNA reads as TGTGCCAGCTCCCCGGGGTTGGGGCAGCCCCAGCATTTT.

Notes on this clone: Germline is not matched at one junction end, which may reflect a read error. The V and J genes are TRBV7-9 and TRBJ1-2; tentatively, D is TRBD1 (5 bases). CDR1 and CDR2 (germline): SEHNR, FQNEAQ (reference sequence). The CDR3 is 14 amino acids. The CDR3 reads CASSLARGDGGYTF. Here the CDR3 DNA reads TGTGCCAGCAGCCTAGCCCGAGGGGACGGCGGCTACACCTTC.

This chain joins TRBV7-9 and TRBJ1-3; 10 bases fit TRBD1. The trim removed 5 bases at V and 7 bases at J, leaving 5 bases unmatched. CDR1 is SEHNR and CDR2 is FQNEAQ in the germline V gene (reference sequence). The CDR3 has 14 residues. The CDR3, as DNA: TGTGCCAGCAGCAATGGACAGGGGGACAACACCATATATTTT. Protein: CASSNGQGDNTIYF. The full variable domain, rest sourced from reference TRBV7-9 and TRBJ1-3, is DTGVSQNPRHKITKRGQNVTFRCDPISEHNRLYWYRQTLGQGPEFLTYFQNEAQLEKSRLLSDRFSAERPKGSFSTLEIQRTEQGDSAMYLCASSNGQGDNTIYFGEGSWLTVV.

The chain combines TRBV6-6 with TRBJ1-5, with D possibly TRBD1 on 5 matching bases. This CDR3 is 14 amino acids long. V was cut by 5 bases and J by 2 bases, with 10 bases left in between. Germline loops: CDR1 MNHNY, CDR2 SVGAGI (reference sequence). The CDR3 here is CASSTDNGNQPQHF. The CDR3 coding sequence is TGTGCCAGCAGTACGGACAATGGCAATCAGCCCCAGCATTTT.

The chain couples TRBV5-5 to TRBJ2-3; D may be TRBD1 (7 bases). The ends were cut back, 4 bases at V and 6 bases at J, with 12 bases in the middle. Germline lookup yields CDR1 SGHKS and CDR2 YYEKEE (reference sequence). This CDR3 is built from 13 residues. The CDR3 region has the DNA TGTGCCAGCAGCCGCGGGACAGTTGATACGCAGTATTTT. Residues: CASSRGTVDTQYF.

The J gene is TRBJ1-6, the V gene TRBV2; D is undetermined. V was pared by 0 bases and J by 8 bases, with 14 bases between. Germline loops: CDR1 SNHLY, CDR2 FYNNEI. The CDR3 has 16 amino acids. CDR3 protein: CASSEAQTSLDSPLHF. The CDR3 DNA follows: TGTGCCAGCAGTGAAGCGCAGACCAGTTTGGATTCACCCCTCCACTTT.